Listed below are T cell receptor beta chains from one sample, sequenced in a study of blood T cell repertoires in COVID-19. Here immunoSEQ multiplex PCR was the method, and the copy in TCRdb shows in-frame clones only, minus some. The data show under 250,000 clones, roughly four fifths seen once. Sequences were obtained from peripheral blood. The receptor set was obtained from a woman in her thirties or forties with active or convalescent COVID-19. The CDR3 runs from the conserved cysteine through the conserved F or W. D genes are given only for firm matches. Rows give clone size only sometimes, using once, few, many, or a class for an expanded clone.

CDR3 protein: CASSSRPSISTF
CDR3 DNA: TGTGCCAGCAGCTCTAGACCGTCTATTTCGACCTTC
clone size: -
D gene: -
J gene: TRBJ1-2
CDR3 length: 12
V gene: TRBV7-2

CDR3 protein: CASSQDPGGNSYEQYF
CDR3 DNA: TGTGCCAGCAGCCAAGATCCCGGGGGAAACTCCTACGAGCAGTACTTC
clone size: few
D gene: -
J gene: TRBJ2-7
CDR3 length: 16
V gene: TRBV4-2

CDR3 protein: CASSYLGSSGANVLTF
CDR3 DNA: TGTGCCAGCAGTTACTTGGGGAGCTCTGGGGCCAACGTCCTGACTTTC
clone size: -
D gene: -
J gene: TRBJ2-6
CDR3 length: 16
V gene: TRBV6-5

CDR3 protein: CASSFPRGQDYTEAFF
CDR3 DNA: TGTGCCAGCAGCTTTCCCCGGGGACAGGACTACACTGAAGCTTTCTTT
clone size: -
D gene: TRBD1
J gene: TRBJ1-1
CDR3 length: 16
V gene: TRBV11-3

CDR3 protein: CASSPQQGSYNEQFF
CDR3 DNA: TGTGCCAGCAGCCCTCAACAGGGTTCCTACAATGAGCAGTTCTTC
clone size: once
D gene: -
J gene: TRBJ2-1
CDR3 length: 15
V gene: TRBV9

CDR3 protein: CASSLLAGGPDTQYF
CDR3 DNA: TGTGCCAGTAGTCTTCTAGCGGGGGGGCCGGATACGCAGTATTTT
clone size: once
D gene: TRBD2
J gene: TRBJ2-3
CDR3 length: 15
V gene: TRBV19

CDR3 protein: CASSQVYRAEQYF
CDR3 DNA: TGCGCCAGCAGCCAAGTCTACAGGGCCGAGCAGTACTTC
clone size: once
D gene: -
J gene: TRBJ2-7
CDR3 length: 13
V gene: TRBV4-1

CDR3 protein: CASSYLQGFETQYF
CDR3 DNA: TGTGCCAGCAGTTACCTACAGGGGTTCGAGACCCAGTACTTC
clone size: -
D gene: TRBD1
J gene: TRBJ2-5
CDR3 length: 14
V gene: TRBV6-5

CDR3 protein: CASSLSGHPYNEQFF
CDR3 DNA: TGTGCCAGCAGTTTATCCGGACATCCGTACAATGAGCAGTTCTTC
clone size: -
D gene: -
J gene: TRBJ2-1
CDR3 length: 15
V gene: TRBV27

CDR3 protein: CASSLLAGTTDTQYF
CDR3 DNA: TGCGCCAGCAGCTTGCTAGCTGGAACCACAGATACGCAGTATTTT
clone size: -
D gene: -
J gene: TRBJ2-3
CDR3 length: 15
V gene: TRBV5-1

CDR3 protein: CASSVGQGWDTEAFF
CDR3 DNA: TGTGCCAGCAGCGTAGGACAGGGGTGGGACACTGAAGCTTTCTTT
clone size: -
D gene: TRBD1
J gene: TRBJ1-1
CDR3 length: 15
V gene: TRBV9

CDR3 protein: CATSGTGEKLFF
CDR3 DNA: TGTGCCACCAGTGGGACAGGGGAAAAACTGTTTTTT
clone size: -
D gene: TRBD1
J gene: TRBJ1-4
CDR3 length: 12
V gene: TRBV24-1

CDR3 protein: CASNALRTGGFGNIAEAFF
CDR3 DNA: TGTGCCAGTAACGCACTCCGGACAGGGGGTTTCGGGAACATCGCTGAAGCTTTCTTT
clone size: -
D gene: TRBD1
J gene: TRBJ1-1
CDR3 length: 19
V gene: TRBV19

CDR3 protein: CASRPQAGDTQYF
CDR3 DNA: TGTGCCAGCAGGCCTCAAGCGGGAGATACGCAGTATTTT
clone size: -
D gene: -
J gene: TRBJ2-3
CDR3 length: 13
V gene: TRBV7-3

CDR3 protein: CASKRTGGNTIYF
CDR3 DNA: TGTGCCAGTAAAAGGACAGGGGGAAACACCATATATTTT
clone size: -
D gene: TRBD1
J gene: TRBJ1-3
CDR3 length: 13
V gene: TRBV19

CDR3 protein: CASSLRQLLSSGNTIYF
CDR3 DNA: TGTGCCAGCTCACTACGACAGTTATTGAGCTCTGGAAACACCATATATTTT
clone size: -
D gene: -
J gene: TRBJ1-3
CDR3 length: 17
V gene: TRBV18

CDR3 protein: CASAGGGYGYTF
CDR3 DNA: TGTGCCAGCGCGGGGGGCGGCTATGGCTACACCTTC
clone size: -
D gene: -
J gene: TRBJ1-2
CDR3 length: 12
V gene: TRBV19

CDR3 protein: CASSFISSNEQYF
CDR3 DNA: TGTGCCAGCAGTTTTATCTCTAGCAACGAGCAGTACTTC
clone size: -
D gene: -
J gene: TRBJ2-7
CDR3 length: 13
V gene: TRBV28

CDR3 protein: CASSKQVNYGYTF
CDR3 DNA: TGTGCCAGCAGTAAACAGGTTAACTATGGCTACACCTTC
clone size: -
D gene: -
J gene: TRBJ1-2
CDR3 length: 13
V gene: TRBV6-2/TRBV6-3

CDR3 protein: CASSVAGGGGASEKLFF
CDR3 DNA: TGTGCCAGCAGCGTAGCTGGAGGAGGGGGGGCCTCCGAAAAACTGTTTTTT
clone size: -
D gene: -
J gene: TRBJ1-4
CDR3 length: 17
V gene: TRBV9

CDR3 protein: CASSEVWSEPQHF
CDR3 DNA: TGTGCCAGCAGTGAAGTGTGGTCGGAGCCCCAGCATTTT
clone size: once
D gene: -
J gene: TRBJ1-5
CDR3 length: 13
V gene: TRBV6-1

CDR3 protein: CASSVMRGTDTQYF
CDR3 DNA: TGTGCCAGCAGCGTAATGCGGGGTACAGATACGCAGTATTTT
clone size: -
D gene: -
J gene: TRBJ2-3
CDR3 length: 14
V gene: TRBV9

CDR3 protein: CASSLGGQTYNEQFF
CDR3 DNA: TGTGCCAGCAGTTTGGGCGGACAGACCTACAATGAGCAGTTCTTC
clone size: -
D gene: -
J gene: TRBJ2-1
CDR3 length: 15
V gene: TRBV27

CDR3 protein: CATSEVTSFGYNEQFF
CDR3 DNA: TGTGCCACCAGTGAGGTGACTAGCTTTGGGTACAATGAGCAGTTCTTC
clone size: -
D gene: TRBD2
J gene: TRBJ2-1
CDR3 length: 16
V gene: TRBV24-1

CDR3 protein: CASSQDYVRVYYGYTF
CDR3 DNA: TGCGCCAGCAGCCAAGATTACGTACGAGTTTACTATGGCTACACCTTC
clone size: -
D gene: -
J gene: TRBJ1-2
CDR3 length: 16
V gene: TRBV4-1

CDR3 protein: CASSLPNFNEQFF
CDR3 DNA: TGTGCCAGCAGCTTACCCAACTTCAATGAGCAGTTCTTC
clone size: once
D gene: -
J gene: TRBJ2-1
CDR3 length: 13
V gene: TRBV7-2

CDR3 protein: CAWIPPQGNEQFF
CDR3 DNA: TGTGCCTGGATTCCACCCCAGGGCAATGAGCAGTTCTTC
clone size: -
D gene: -
J gene: TRBJ2-1
CDR3 length: 13
V gene: TRBV30

CDR3 protein: CASRTGVSDSPLHF
CDR3 DNA: TGTGCCAGCAGGACAGGGGTTTCGGATTCACCCCTCCACTTT
clone size: -
D gene: TRBD1
J gene: TRBJ1-6
CDR3 length: 14
V gene: TRBV2

CDR3 protein: CASSADRNQPQHF
CDR3 DNA: TGTGCCAGCAGTGCTGACAGAAATCAGCCCCAGCATTTT
clone size: -
D gene: -
J gene: TRBJ1-5
CDR3 length: 13
V gene: TRBV2

CDR3 protein: CAASPGQGSYNEQFF
CDR3 DNA: TGTGCCGCCAGTCCGGGACAGGGTTCCTACAATGAGCAGTTCTTC
clone size: -
D gene: TRBD1
J gene: TRBJ2-1
CDR3 length: 15
V gene: TRBV10-3

CDR3 protein: CASSVGTGGTSYGYTF
CDR3 DNA: TGTGCCAGCAGCGTAGGGACAGGGGGAACTAGCTATGGCTACACCTTC
clone size: -
D gene: TRBD1
J gene: TRBJ1-2
CDR3 length: 16
V gene: TRBV9

CDR3 protein: CSVVPVGQGNTEAFF
CDR3 DNA: TGCAGCGTTGTGCCCGTGGGACAGGGGAATACTGAAGCTTTCTTT
clone size: -
D gene: TRBD1
J gene: TRBJ1-1
CDR3 length: 15
V gene: TRBV29-1

CDR3 protein: CASSIDRDRNLDYEQYF
CDR3 DNA: TGTGCCAGTAGTATAGATCGGGACAGAAATTTAGACTACGAGCAGTACTTC
clone size: -
D gene: TRBD1
J gene: TRBJ2-7
CDR3 length: 17
V gene: TRBV19

CDR3 protein: CASSLGQGSQPQHF
CDR3 DNA: TGTGCCAGCAGCCTGGGACAGGGAAGTCAGCCCCAGCATTTT
clone size: once
D gene: TRBD1
J gene: TRBJ1-5
CDR3 length: 14
V gene: TRBV9

CDR3 protein: CASFPGQGYGYTF
CDR3 DNA: TGTGCCAGCTTCCCAGGGCAGGGGTATGGCTACACCTTC
clone size: -
D gene: -
J gene: TRBJ1-2
CDR3 length: 13
V gene: TRBV2

CDR3 protein: CASSTSPRREGTDTQYF
CDR3 DNA: TGTGCCAGTAGTACCTCCCCCAGGCGGGAGGGGACAGATACGCAGTATTTT
clone size: many
D gene: TRBD2
J gene: TRBJ2-3
CDR3 length: 17
V gene: TRBV19

CDR3 protein: CASTTGGFSRDTQYF
CDR3 DNA: TGTGCCAGCACCACGGGGGGGTTTAGTCGAGATACGCAGTATTTT
clone size: -
D gene: TRBD2
J gene: TRBJ2-3
CDR3 length: 15
V gene: TRBV28

CDR3 protein: CASSQGQGRSYEQYF
CDR3 DNA: TGTGCCAGCAGCCAAGGTCAGGGGCGGTCCTACGAGCAGTACTTC
clone size: -
D gene: -
J gene: TRBJ2-7
CDR3 length: 15
V gene: TRBV14

CDR3 protein: CASSERAGVSNQPQHF
CDR3 DNA: TGCGCCAGCAGTGAACGGGCGGGGGTGAGCAATCAGCCCCAGCATTTT
clone size: -
D gene: -
J gene: TRBJ1-5
CDR3 length: 16
V gene: TRBV10-2

CDR3 protein: CASSPGVGMGNQPQHF
CDR3 DNA: TGTGCCAGCAGCCCCGGGGTGGGGATGGGAAATCAGCCCCAGCATTTT
clone size: -
D gene: -
J gene: TRBJ1-5
CDR3 length: 16
V gene: TRBV7-9

CDR3 protein: CATSRDLGINYGYTF
CDR3 DNA: TGTGCCACCAGCAGAGATCTGGGCATTAACTATGGCTACACCTTC
clone size: -
D gene: -
J gene: TRBJ1-2
CDR3 length: 15
V gene: TRBV15

CDR3 protein: CASSLLRDKSTDTQYF
CDR3 DNA: TGTGCCAGCAGCTTACTTAGGGACAAGAGCACAGATACGCAGTATTTT
clone size: -
D gene: -
J gene: TRBJ2-3
CDR3 length: 16
V gene: TRBV6-6

CDR3 protein: CASLRNRASTNEKLFF
CDR3 DNA: TGTGCCTCCCTACGAAACAGGGCTTCAACTAATGAAAAACTGTTTTTT
clone size: -
D gene: -
J gene: TRBJ1-4
CDR3 length: 16
V gene: TRBV28

CDR3 protein: CASSQFGPSQGRFSANEKLFF
CDR3 DNA: TGCGCCAGCAGCCAGTTCGGGCCATCACAGGGACGGTTTTCGGCTAATGAAAAACTGTTTTTT
clone size: -
D gene: -
J gene: TRBJ1-4
CDR3 length: 21
V gene: TRBV4-3

CDR3 protein: CASSFRDRDFF
CDR3 DNA: TGTGCCAGCAGCTTCAGGGACAGGGATTTTTTT
clone size: -
D gene: TRBD1
J gene: TRBJ1-4
CDR3 length: 11
V gene: TRBV5-8

CDR3 protein: CASSLAAGVAQETQYF
CDR3 DNA: TGCGCCAGCAGCTTGGCTGCGGGAGTCGCCCAAGAGACCCAGTACTTC
clone size: -
D gene: TRBD2
J gene: TRBJ2-5
CDR3 length: 16
V gene: TRBV5-1

CDR3 protein: CASTLRGETQYF
CDR3 DNA: TGTGCCAGCACCTTGAGGGGGGAGACCCAGTACTTC
clone size: few
D gene: -
J gene: TRBJ2-5
CDR3 length: 12
V gene: TRBV12-3/TRBV12-4